These T cell receptor beta chains were read from a single sample in a study of T cell responses to AZD1222 COVID-19 vaccine. Clones were sequenced by immunoSEQ multiplex PCR, and TCRdb holds only the in-frame ones, with some missing. Counted here are 85,000 to 100,000 clones, around 80% occurring once; the ten biggest clones make up around a fifth. This specimen was peripheral blood, taken on day 0 of AZD1222 vaccination. These receptors were collected from an adult in good health. The CDR3 runs from the conserved cysteine through the conserved F or W. D genes are given only for firm matches. Clone size is stated in some rows and not others, as once, few, many or a class when expanded.

v_gene	d_gene	abundance	j_gene	CDR3aa	CDR3nt
TRBV6-6	NA	NA	TRBJ1-5	CASSYQYSNQPQHF	TGTGCCAGCAGTTATCAATATAGCAATCAGCCCCAGCATTTT
TRBV6-5	NA	NA	TRBJ1-2	CASSYSWQIEGYTF	TGTGCCAGCAGTTACTCTTGGCAGATTGAAGGCTACACCTTC
TRBV28	NA	NA	TRBJ2-7	CASGVSYEQYF	TGTGCCAGCGGGGTATCCTACGAGCAGTACTTC
TRBV7-2	NA	NA	TRBJ2-1	CASSLAPSATNEQFF	TGTGCCAGCAGCTTAGCCCCTAGCGCCACCAATGAGCAGTTCTTC
TRBV15	NA	medium-sized	TRBJ1-2	CATSRGGAYGYTF	TGTGCCACCAGCAGAGGAGGGGCCTATGGCTACACCTTC
TRBV28	TRBD1	NA	TRBJ2-2	CASCTSRQGRTRELFF	TGTGCCAGCTGTACCTCGAGACAGGGTCGGACCCGGGAGCTGTTTTTT
TRBV9	NA	few	TRBJ1-4	CASSRDGGTNEKLFF	TGTGCCAGCAGCCGGGACGGCGGCACTAATGAAAAACTGTTTTTT
TRBV5-1	NA	NA	TRBJ1-2	CASSLGSVLSEYGYTF	TGCGCCAGCAGCTTGGGCTCCGTTTTGTCTGAGTATGGCTACACCTTC
TRBV7-8	TRBD2	NA	TRBJ2-3	CASSSPWGRDADTQYF	TGTGCCAGCAGCTCCCCGTGGGGGAGGGATGCAGATACGCAGTATTTT
TRBV5-4	NA	NA	TRBJ1-2	CASSLAQVDGYTF	TGTGCCAGCAGCTTGGCCCAGGTGGATGGCTACACCTTC
TRBV28	TRBD1	NA	TRBJ2-1	CASSFSGQGRHEQFF	TGTGCCAGCAGTTTTTCGGGACAGGGCCGCCATGAGCAGTTCTTC
TRBV15	TRBD2	NA	TRBJ2-1	CATSAGGGYNEQFF	TGTGCCACCAGCGCGGGAGGAGGGTACAATGAGCAGTTCTTC
TRBV19	NA	NA	TRBJ2-7	CASSIDLSGAPYEQYF	TGTGCCAGTAGTATAGATCTATCGGGGGCCCCCTACGAGCAGTACTTC
TRBV2	NA	NA	TRBJ1-3	CASSVGISGNTIYF	TGTGCCAGCAGTGTCGGGATCTCTGGAAACACCATATATTTT
TRBV30	NA	NA	TRBJ2-2	CAWSGRAGSNTGELFF	TGTGCCTGGAGCGGTCGGGCGGGATCGAACACCGGGGAGCTGTTTTTT
TRBV14	NA	medium-sized	TRBJ2-7	CASSQGYEQYF	TGTGCCAGCAGCCAAGGCTACGAGCAGTACTTC